The source of this TCR beta chain is a study of identical twins. TCRdb processed the 5' RACE reads anew with MiXCR; each CDR3 protein has one entry. The table has approximately 500,000 distinct CDR3 sequences, 20% to 25% seen once. About this clonotype itself: Antigen unknown.

Study outcomes and limitations: Whereas memory repertoires showed no such difference, abundant cord blood beta clonotypes carried fewer insertions.

This CDR3 is 13 amino acids long. V lost 8 bases and J lost 5; bases outside the gene matches: 6. From germline, CDR1 is SNHLY and CDR2 FYNNEI. This sample was shared with a second study, whose subject was T cells expressing NK-cell markers. That report notes: More than five donors had dominant NKG2C+ clonotypes that comprised about 1.0-7.0% of their CD8+ T cells.

This chain links TRBV2 with TRBJ2-5; 9 bases agree with TRBD2. This sequence originates from a woman younger than 35 in good health. The specimen sequenced was CD4+ T cells sorted from blood. CDR3: CASGGLAPETQYF. CDR3 sequence (DNA): TGTGCCAGCGGAGGACTAGCGCCTGAGACCCAGTACTTC.